This T cell receptor beta chain was sequenced for a study of shared clonotypes between healthy human individuals (dated by TCRdb to about 2020). The study in broad terms: Three men and a couple of women, aged 18 to 49 years, made up the cohort. For each donor, three plates each were used for CD4 naive and CD4 memory, two plates were used for CD8 naive, and one plate was used for CD8 memory. To estimate repertoire size and how much clonotypes are shared between individuals, the study performed deep sequencing of blood TCR repertoires from a handful of healthy adults. Leukapheresis yielded between about 0.9 and 8.9 billion PBMCs per donor. To increase sequencing depth and limit assay-specific biases, TCR repertoire library preparation and sequencing were carried out by different laboratories using diverse techniques. What the work shows at the level of the full study, not this receptor alone: Across a few donors, 4.5% to 6.5% of naive CD4, more than 3% of naive CD8, 2% to 2.5% of memory CD4, and 0.4% of memory CD8 clonotypes were shared. Compared with non-shared clonotypes, the clonotypes found in all four sorted-subset donors had higher generation probabilities. Incomplete sequencing was indicated by rarefaction of sorted-subset datasets, despite the large sequencing depth. Pairwise subsampling indicated that sequencing depth was expected to affect the degree of clonotype sharing among donors. Because the study included a small number of donors, the genetic and exposure-history diversity represented was limited. Only blood was sampled, and tissue TCR repertoires likely differ from those in blood. Estimated clonotype richness was generally larger for naive than for memory subsets.

CDR1 and CDR2 were assigned from the germline V gene as SGDLS and YYNGEE. Counted from cysteine to phenylalanine, this CDR3 has 16 amino acids. Left in the record is the CDR3 DNA by itself, 48 bases read in frame from the first base. V is trimmed back by 2 bases and J by 7 bases, and the junction contains 6 bases that no gene match accounts for. For the CD8 naive samples, CD45RO-negative cells were positively selected for CCR7, yielding a CD45RA+CCR7+ population from which TemRA cells were excluded. Healthy HIV-negative adults with no recently reported acute infections or vaccinations were included as donors. All donors were Caucasian adults living in Nashville, Tennessee, USA. Blood was collected by leukapheresis, and PBMCs were isolated by Ficoll-Histopaque density gradient centrifugation and then cryopreserved in liquid nitrogen vapor phase. Analytical flow cytometry was used to check the purity and quantity of each magnetically sorted T cell population. Genomic DNA was isolated from every sorted fraction and measured by UV absorbance on a Nanodrop 2000c.

At least ten counts were recorded for this clone. The antigen it binds to is not known. Base-call qualities are not available, and no considerably larger clone is one nucleotide away. Using the deep immunoSEQ assay, multiplex PCR amplified TCR CDR3 regions from genomic DNA. Genomic DNA extracted from each cell subset was distributed evenly over all wells of several immunoSEQ 96-well plates, and each plate served as one replicate. For sorted subsets, each replicate PCR was loaded with approximately 0.2 ug genomic DNA, equivalent to about 30,000 T cell genomes. Purified libraries were quantified with a Qubit 3.0 fluorometer, sized on a Bioanalyzer 2100, and re-quantified with the KAPA Library Quantification kit. Every immunoSEQ 96-well plate was sequenced on a separate single-read 150-cycle Illumina NextSeq 550 flow cell. Under the source paper's analysis protocol: Because the immunoSEQ output held only junctional sequences and lacked quality scores, the filtering could not match the filtering applied to full-length reads. To assign V/J genes and CDR3, sequences were annotated against IMGT germline references using PyIR, a Python wrapper for IgBLAST v1.9. Any read was removed if the V/J assignment was weak (E-value above 1e-6), the CDR3 was missing, or the read contained stop codons, out-of-frame junctions, or ambiguous translated residues. V3J clonotypes were defined as sequences sharing the same inferred V gene, J gene, and CDR3 amino acid sequence. Percentage overlap between repertoires was calculated by dividing the number of shared unique clonotypes by the size of the smaller repertoire. Richness of each repertoire was evaluated using RTK rarefaction, the Chao1 estimator, and Recon v2.1 estimates of unobserved clonotypes. Generation probabilities were computed with OLGA for all TCRbeta clonotypes obtained by the gDNA method from a few donors. TCRdb stores this immuneACCESS table with in-frame sequences only. Part of the clones is absent; in the studies checked, under half of the shortfall reflects unresolved V genes, and no reason is known for the rest. V, J and clone size derive from that table, while D and trimming were established from the DNA sequence. Within this sample are roughly 2.1 million clones, with approximately 94% of them counted one time only. The ten largest clones capture over 1.5% of the sample.

Recombination joined TRBV9 with TRBJ2-2; TRBD1 matches 12 bases in the middle. This receptor was identified in a man between 18 and 29 years old in good health. Some clones in this sample may be carry-over from other donors' samples. The sample consisted of naive CD8+ T cells from PBMCs. The cell subset or site tag for this specimen amounts to: CD45RA+CCR7+. The bases read TGTGCCAGCAGCGTTCCGGGACAGGGGGCCGTCGGGGAGCTGTTTTTT. It translates as CASSVPGQGAVGELFF.